The rows below give T cell receptor beta chains drawn from one sample of a study of identical twins. TCRdb reprocessed the 5' RACE reads via MiXCR and lists one record per CDR3 protein. The sample records about 890,000 distinct CDR3 sequences, roughly 12% being singletons. The same specimen was also included in a second study, on yellow fever vaccine responses in identical twins.

The sequenced sample was PBMCs. All receptors derive from a woman between 18 and 29 years old in good health. The CDR3 runs from the conserved cysteine through the conserved F or W. D genes are given only for firm matches. Not every row has a clone size; where given, it reads once, few, many or a size class.

d_call j_call v_call clone_size cdr3_nt cdr3_aa
TRBD1 TRBJ1-2 TRBV3-1 NA TGTGCCAGCAGCCAAGATAGCGGGACAGGGGTTTATGGCTACACCTTC CASSQDSGTGVYGYTF
TRBD1 TRBJ2-2 TRBV12-3/TRBV12-4 few TGTGCCAGCACCCCACAGGGGCATCCCGGGGAGCTGTTTTTT CASTPQGHPGELFF
TRBD1 TRBJ1-5 TRBV5-6 many TGTGCCAGCAGCCGGGACAGGGACAATCAGCCCCAGCATTTT CASSRDRDNQPQHF
NA TRBJ2-7 TRBV10-3 many TGTGCCATCAGTACAGGGAGCGAGCAGTACTTC CAISTGSEQYF
NA TRBJ2-7 TRBV24-1 few TGTGCCACCTCCGGGGGAATCGACGAGCAGTACTTC CATSGGIDEQYF
NA TRBJ1-1 TRBV19 few TGTGTCGGGACCCGGACGAACACTGAAGCTTTCTTT CVGTRTNTEAFF
TRBD2 TRBJ2-1 TRBV19 NA TGTGCCAGTACACAACTAGCGGGAGCATACAATGAGCAGTTCTTC CASTQLAGAYNEQFF
NA TRBJ2-2 TRBV10-3 NA TGTGCCATCAGTGCTATTCGTTGGATCCTGAACACCGGGGAGCTGTTTTTT CAISAIRWILNTGELFF
TRBD1 TRBJ2-5 TRBV7-6 few TGTGCCAGCAGCCCTGACAGGGGCGTGGAGACCCAGTACTTC CASSPDRGVETQYF
NA TRBJ1-1 TRBV24-1 few TGTGCCACCAGTGAGGGGAATGCAGCTTTCTTT CATSEGNAAFF
NA TRBJ2-5 TRBV6-1 NA TGTGCCAGCAGTCCCCTGCCGGGGGACCGAGAGACCCAGTACTTC CASSPLPGDRETQYF
NA TRBJ2-7 TRBV16 NA TGTGCCAGCAGCCCTTCTTTCGGGCGTAATCCGGCCGAGCAGTACTTC CASSPSFGRNPAEQYF
NA TRBJ1-5 TRBV11-2 few TGTGCCAGCAGCCCGAGGGGGGTGAGCAATCAGCCCCAGCATTTT CASSPRGVSNQPQHF
NA TRBJ1-2 TRBV20-1 NA TGCAGTGCTAGAGCTCCGACAGGCCCCTTTGCCTATGGCTACACCTTC CSARAPTGPFAYGYTF
NA TRBJ2-3 TRBV27 NA TGTGCCAGCAGTAGGATAAGCTCAGATACGCAGTATTTT CASSRISSDTQYF
NA TRBJ2-2 TRBV6-1 few TGTGCCAGCACTCAACTGGGCCGCACCGGGGAGCTGTTTTTT CASTQLGRTGELFF
TRBD2 TRBJ2-1 TRBV29-1 few TGCAGCGTTGAAGTTAGCGGGGGCTACAATGAGCAGTTCTTC CSVEVSGGYNEQFF
TRBD2 TRBJ2-3 TRBV11-2 NA TGTGCCAGCAGAACAACTAGCGGGAGTGCAAATACGCAGTATTTT CASRTTSGSANTQYF
TRBD2 TRBJ2-2 TRBV6-2/TRBV6-3 few TGTGCCAGCAGTTATGCCTACAAGCGGGGGAACACCGGGGAGCTGTTTTTT CASSYAYKRGNTGELFF
NA TRBJ2-7 TRBV5-5 few TGTGCCAGCACCCTAACAGATTCCTACGAGCAGTACTTC CASTLTDSYEQYF
TRBD1 TRBJ2-2 TRBV24-1 many TGTGCCACCAGTGCCCCCCCTGGGCAGGGGGCGAAAACCGGGGAGCTGTTTTTT CATSAPPGQGAKTGELFF
TRBD1 TRBJ1-5 TRBV10-3 many TGTGCCATCAGTGGGACAGGGGAGGGCAATCAGCCCCAGCATTTT CAISGTGEGNQPQHF